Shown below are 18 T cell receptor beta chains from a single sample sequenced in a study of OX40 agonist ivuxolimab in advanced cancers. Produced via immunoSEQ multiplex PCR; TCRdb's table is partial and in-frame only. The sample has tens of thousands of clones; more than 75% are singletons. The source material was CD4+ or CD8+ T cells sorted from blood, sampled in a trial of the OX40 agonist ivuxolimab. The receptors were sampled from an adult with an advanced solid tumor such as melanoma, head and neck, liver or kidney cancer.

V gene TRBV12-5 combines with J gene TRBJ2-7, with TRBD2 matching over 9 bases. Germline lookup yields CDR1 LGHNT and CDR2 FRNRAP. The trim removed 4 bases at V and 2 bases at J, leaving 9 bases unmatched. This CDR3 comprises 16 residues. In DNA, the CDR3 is TGTGCTAGTGGTTCCCCGACTAGCGGAACACCCTACGAGCAGTACTTC. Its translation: CASGSPTSGTPYEQYF.

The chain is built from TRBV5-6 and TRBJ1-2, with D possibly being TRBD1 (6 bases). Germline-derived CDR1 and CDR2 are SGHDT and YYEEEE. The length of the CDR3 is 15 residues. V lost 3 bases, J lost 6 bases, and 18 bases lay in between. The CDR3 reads CASSSSLSRGDGYTF. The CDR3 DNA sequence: TGTGCCAGCAGCTCCTCCTTGAGCAGGGGAGATGGCTACACCTTC.

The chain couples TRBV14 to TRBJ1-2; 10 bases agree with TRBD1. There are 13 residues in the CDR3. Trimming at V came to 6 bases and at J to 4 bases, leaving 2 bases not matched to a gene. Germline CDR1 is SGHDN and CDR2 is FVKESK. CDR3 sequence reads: CASRGTGAYGYTF. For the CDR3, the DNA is TGTGCCAGCAGAGGGACAGGGGCCTATGGCTACACCTTC.

The CDR3 coding sequence is TGTGCCAGCAGCGCAGCAGCTTGGACTAGCGTTTACGAGCAGTACTTC. The encoded protein is CASSAAAWTSVYEQYF. V and J are TRBV7-9 and TRBJ2-7, with 9 bases identical to TRBD2. J was trimmed by 4 bases and V by 5 bases; bases with no gene match: 12. The CDR3 is 16 residues long. The germline V gene has CDR1 SEHNR and CDR2 FQNEAQ (reference sequence).

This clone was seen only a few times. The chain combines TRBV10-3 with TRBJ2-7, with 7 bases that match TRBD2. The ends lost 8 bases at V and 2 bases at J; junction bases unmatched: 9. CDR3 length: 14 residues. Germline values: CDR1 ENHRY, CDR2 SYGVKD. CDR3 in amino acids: CAISRGDPTYEQYF. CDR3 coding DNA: TGTGCCATCTCTCGGGGGGACCCCACCTACGAGCAGTACTTC.

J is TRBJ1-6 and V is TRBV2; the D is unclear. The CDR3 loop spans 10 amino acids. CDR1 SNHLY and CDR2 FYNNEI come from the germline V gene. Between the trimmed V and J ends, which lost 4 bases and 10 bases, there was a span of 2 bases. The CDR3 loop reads CASSGSPLHF. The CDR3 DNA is TGTGCCAGCAGTGGATCACCCCTCCACTTT.

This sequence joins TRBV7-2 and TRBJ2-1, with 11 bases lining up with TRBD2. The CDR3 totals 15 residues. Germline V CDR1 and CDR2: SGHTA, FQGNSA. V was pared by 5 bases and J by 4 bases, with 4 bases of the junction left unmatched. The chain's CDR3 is CASSLSGGAYNEQFF. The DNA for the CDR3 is TGTGCCAGCAGCCTTAGCGGGGGGGCTTACAATGAGCAGTTCTTC.

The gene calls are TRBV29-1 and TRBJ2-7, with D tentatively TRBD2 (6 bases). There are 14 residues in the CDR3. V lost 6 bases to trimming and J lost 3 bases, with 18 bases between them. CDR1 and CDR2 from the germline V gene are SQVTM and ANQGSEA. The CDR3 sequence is CSVQLPGTYYEQYF. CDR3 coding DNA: TGCAGCGTGCAACTACCCGGGACTTACTACGAGCAGTACTTC.

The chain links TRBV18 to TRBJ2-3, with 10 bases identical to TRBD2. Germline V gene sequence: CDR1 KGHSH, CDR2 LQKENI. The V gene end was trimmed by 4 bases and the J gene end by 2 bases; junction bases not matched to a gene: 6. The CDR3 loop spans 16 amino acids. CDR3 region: CASSRITSGTTDTQYF. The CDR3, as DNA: TGTGCCAGCTCACGGATAACTAGCGGGACCACAGATACGCAGTATTTT.

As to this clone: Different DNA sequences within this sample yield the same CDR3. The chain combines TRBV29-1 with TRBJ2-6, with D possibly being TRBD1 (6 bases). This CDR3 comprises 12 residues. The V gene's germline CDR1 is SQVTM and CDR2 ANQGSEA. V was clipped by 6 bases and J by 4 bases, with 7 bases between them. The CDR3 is CSVGQGANVLTF. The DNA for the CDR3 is TGCAGCGTCGGACAGGGGGCCAACGTCCTGACTTTC.

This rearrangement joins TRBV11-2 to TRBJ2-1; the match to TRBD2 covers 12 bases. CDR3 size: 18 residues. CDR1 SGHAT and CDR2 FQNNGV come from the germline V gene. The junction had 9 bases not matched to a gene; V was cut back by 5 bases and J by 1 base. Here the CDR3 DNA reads TGTGCCAGCAGCCGGCAGGCAACTAGCGGGGGGTCCTACAATGAGCAGTTCTTC. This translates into CASSRQATSGGSYNEQFF.

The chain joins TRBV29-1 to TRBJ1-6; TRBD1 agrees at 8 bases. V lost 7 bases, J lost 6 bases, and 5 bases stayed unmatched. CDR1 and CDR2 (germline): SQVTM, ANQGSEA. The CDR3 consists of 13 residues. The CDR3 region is CSAGQGANSPLHF. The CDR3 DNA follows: TGCAGCGCAGGACAGGGAGCTAATTCACCCCTCCACTTT.

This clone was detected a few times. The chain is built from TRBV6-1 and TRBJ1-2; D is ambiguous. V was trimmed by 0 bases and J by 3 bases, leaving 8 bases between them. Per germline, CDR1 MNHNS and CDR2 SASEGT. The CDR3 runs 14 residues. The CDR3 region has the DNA TGTGCCAGCAGTGAAGCCGCAGAAGACTATGGCTACACCTTC. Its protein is CASSEAAEDYGYTF.

The CDR3 sequence is CASSKGPTASSYEQYF. CDR3 DNA: TGTGCCAGTAGTAAGGGACCGACTGCGAGCTCCTACGAGCAGTACTTC. The rearrangement links TRBV19 to TRBJ2-7; either TRBD1 or TRBD2 may supply D (5 bases each). This CDR3 comprises 16 residues. With 4 bases removed from V and 0 bases from J, the gap between germline ends came to 16 bases. Germline V gene sequence: CDR1 LNHDA, CDR2 SQIVND (reference sequence).

DNA for the CDR3: TGTGCCATCAGGAGCGGGGATACGCAGTATTTT. As protein: CAIRSGDTQYF. The rearrangement joins TRBV10-3 to TRBJ2-3, with D perhaps TRBD2 (6 bases). CDR1 and CDR2 from the germline V gene are ENHRY and SYGVKD. The CDR3 is 11 residues long. V shed 6 bases and J shed 6 bases, with 7 bases lying between them.

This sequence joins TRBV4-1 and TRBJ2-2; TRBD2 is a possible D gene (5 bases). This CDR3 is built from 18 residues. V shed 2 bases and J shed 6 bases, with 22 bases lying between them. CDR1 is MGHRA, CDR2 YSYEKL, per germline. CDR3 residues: CASSQHPLAGALAGELFF. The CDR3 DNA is TGCGCCAGCAGCCAACACCCTCTAGCCGGAGCCTTGGCCGGGGAGCTGTTTTTT.

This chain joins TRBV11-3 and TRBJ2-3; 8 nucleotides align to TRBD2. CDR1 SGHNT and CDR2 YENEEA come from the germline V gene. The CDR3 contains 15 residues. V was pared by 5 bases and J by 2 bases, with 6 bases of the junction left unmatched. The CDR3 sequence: CASSSGGPYTDTQYF. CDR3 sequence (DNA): TGTGCCAGCAGCAGCGGGGGCCCTTACACAGATACGCAGTATTTT.

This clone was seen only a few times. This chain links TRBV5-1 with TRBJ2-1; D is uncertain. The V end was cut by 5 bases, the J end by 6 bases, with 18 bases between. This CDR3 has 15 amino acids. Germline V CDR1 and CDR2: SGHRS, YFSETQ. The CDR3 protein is CASSPYQKVTNEQFF. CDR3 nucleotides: TGCGCCAGCAGTCCCTACCAGAAGGTAACCAATGAGCAGTTCTTC.